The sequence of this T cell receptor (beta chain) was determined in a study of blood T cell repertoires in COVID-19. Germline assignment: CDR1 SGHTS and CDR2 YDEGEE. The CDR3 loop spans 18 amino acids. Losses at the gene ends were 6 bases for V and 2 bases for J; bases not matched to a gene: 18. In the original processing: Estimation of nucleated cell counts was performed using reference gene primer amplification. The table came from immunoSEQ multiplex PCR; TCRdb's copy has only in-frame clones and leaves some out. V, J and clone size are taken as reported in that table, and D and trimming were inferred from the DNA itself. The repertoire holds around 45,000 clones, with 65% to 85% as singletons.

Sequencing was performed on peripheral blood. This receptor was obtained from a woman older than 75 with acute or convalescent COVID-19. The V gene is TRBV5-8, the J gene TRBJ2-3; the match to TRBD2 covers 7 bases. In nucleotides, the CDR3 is TGTGCCAGCACCCGCCACGGGGGGTTCGGGACTATCACAGATACGCAGTATTTT. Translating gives CASTRHGGFGTITDTQYF.